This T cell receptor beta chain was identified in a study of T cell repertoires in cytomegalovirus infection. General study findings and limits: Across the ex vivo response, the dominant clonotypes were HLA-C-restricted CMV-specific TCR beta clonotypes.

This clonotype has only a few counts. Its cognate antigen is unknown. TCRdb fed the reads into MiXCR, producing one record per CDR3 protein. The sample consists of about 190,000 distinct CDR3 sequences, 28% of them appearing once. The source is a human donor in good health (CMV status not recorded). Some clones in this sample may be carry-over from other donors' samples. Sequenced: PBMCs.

CDR3 amino acids: CASNPDGLHEQYF. The CDR3 DNA is TGTGCCAGCAACCCGGACGGACTTCACGAGCAGTACTTC. The chain combines TRBV28 with TRBJ2-7; D may be TRBD2 (5 bases). Germline CDR1 and CDR2: MDHEN and SYDVKM. This CDR3 spans 13 amino acids. V lost 7 bases and J lost 5, with 15 bases in between.